These T cell receptor beta chains were read from a single sample in a study of OX40 agonist ivuxolimab in advanced cancers. The data were produced by immunoSEQ multiplex PCR, yet TCRdb's version contains in-frame clones alone and is incomplete. The table includes 70,000 or so clones, 80% to 95% detected once. The sample here was CD4+ or CD8+ T cells sorted from blood, taken in a trial of the OX40 agonist ivuxolimab. The receptors derive from an adult with an advanced solid tumor such as melanoma, head and neck, liver or kidney cancer. Both conserved end residues are part of each CDR3. A D gene is named only where the DNA matches it firmly. A row's size may be missing; if present it is once, few, many or a size class.

v_gene	j_gene	d_gene	abundance	len	CDR3aa	CDR3nt
TRBV2	TRBJ1-2	TRBD1	once	13	CASSPDRDRGYTF	TGTGCCAGCAGTCCAGACAGGGATCGGGGCTACACCTTC
TRBV7-6	TRBJ2-7	-	-	14	CASSLFSGSYEQYF	TGTGCCAGCAGCTTATTTTCCGGATCCTACGAGCAGTACTTC
TRBV28	TRBJ1-5	-	-	16	CASSPSGFYSGQPQHF	TGTGCCAGCAGTCCCTCCGGGTTTTATAGCGGTCAGCCCCAGCATTTT
TRBV10-3	TRBJ1-1	-	-	13	CAIRLGLNTEAFF	TGTGCCATCAGACTCGGGCTGAACACTGAAGCTTTCTTT
TRBV7-3	TRBJ2-3	-	-	16	CASSPQGRLSLDPQYF	TGTGCCAGCAGCCCGCAGGGGCGGCTTTCTCTTGATCCGCAGTATTTT
TRBV7-9	TRBJ2-1	-	-	15	CASSRGILIHNEQFF	TGTGCCAGCAGTCGAGGGATCCTAATACACAATGAGCAGTTCTTC
TRBV6-5	TRBJ2-2	-	-	14	CASIQRRGGGELFF	TGTGCCAGCATTCAACGACGGGGCGGCGGGGAGCTGTTTTTT
TRBV5-1	TRBJ1-1	-	-	14	CASSLDWFRTEAFF	TGCGCCAGCAGCTTGGATTGGTTCCGGACTGAAGCTTTCTTT
TRBV5-1	TRBJ1-3	TRBD1	-	15	CASSPDRDAGNTIYF	TGCGCCAGCAGCCCCGACAGGGACGCTGGAAACACCATATATTTT
TRBV19	TRBJ2-1	TRBD2	-	15	CASKSLAGVLNEQFF	TGTGCCAGCAAGTCCCTAGCGGGAGTTCTTAATGAGCAGTTCTTC
TRBV12-5	TRBJ2-6	-	-	12	CASGLTPGVLTF	TGTGCTAGTGGCCTAACGCCTGGTGTCCTGACTTTC
TRBV5-4	TRBJ2-3	-	-	15	CASSLYSGLTDTQYF	TGTGCCAGCAGCTTGTACAGCGGACTCACAGATACGCAGTATTTT
TRBV5-1	TRBJ1-2	TRBD1	-	15	CASSLETGGGYGYTF	TGCGCCAGCAGCTTGGAAACAGGGGGCGGCTATGGCTACACCTTC
TRBV18	TRBJ1-4	-	-	14	CASSRTQGDEKLFF	TGTGCCAGCTCACGGACCCAGGGAGATGAAAAACTGTTTTTT
TRBV6-1	TRBJ2-1	-	once	14	CASSESRRPYEQFF	TGTGCCAGCAGTGAAAGCCGGCGTCCCTATGAGCAGTTCTTC
TRBV5-1	TRBJ2-5	-	-	17	CASSPGDFSGNQETQYF	TGCGCCAGCAGCCCCGGAGATTTTAGCGGAAATCAAGAGACCCAGTACTTC
TRBV15	TRBJ2-5	TRBD2	-	15	CATSRLSGSRETQYF	TGTGCCACCAGCAGATTAAGCGGGAGTAGAGAGACCCAGTACTTC
TRBV20-1	TRBJ2-7	-	-	11	CSARDTTGQYF	TGCAGTGCTAGAGATACGACCGGGCAGTACTTC
TRBV10-1	TRBJ1-4	-	-	14	CASSPGTALEKLFF	TGCGCCAGCAGTCCCGGGACGGCCCTTGAAAAACTGTTTTTT
TRBV19	TRBJ1-5	-	-	14	CASSQTRVNQPQHF	TGTGCCAGTAGTCAGACCAGGGTAAATCAGCCCCAGCATTTT
TRBV5-1	TRBJ1-1	-	-	13	CASSPGQLTEAFF	TGCGCCAGCAGCCCGGGACAACTCACTGAAGCTTTCTTT
TRBV19	TRBJ1-1	-	-	13	CASSIARDTEAFF	TGTGCCAGTAGTATCGCTAGGGACACTGAAGCTTTCTTT